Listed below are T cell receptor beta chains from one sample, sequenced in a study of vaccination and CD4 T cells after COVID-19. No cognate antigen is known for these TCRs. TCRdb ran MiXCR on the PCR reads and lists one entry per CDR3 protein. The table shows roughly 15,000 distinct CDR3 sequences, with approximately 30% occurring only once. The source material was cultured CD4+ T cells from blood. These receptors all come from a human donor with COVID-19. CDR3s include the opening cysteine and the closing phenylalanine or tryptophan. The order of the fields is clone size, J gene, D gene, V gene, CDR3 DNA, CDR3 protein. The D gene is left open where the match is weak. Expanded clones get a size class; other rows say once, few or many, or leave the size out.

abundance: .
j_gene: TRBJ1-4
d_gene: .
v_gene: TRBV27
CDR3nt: TGTGCCAGCAGTTTGGGGGGGGAGGGAGAAAAACTGTTTTTT
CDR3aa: CASSLGGEGEKLFF

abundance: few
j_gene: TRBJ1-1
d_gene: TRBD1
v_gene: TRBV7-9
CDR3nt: TGTGCCAGCAGCACTACGGTACAGGGGGCAATTGAAGCTTTCTTT
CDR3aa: CASSTTVQGAIEAFF

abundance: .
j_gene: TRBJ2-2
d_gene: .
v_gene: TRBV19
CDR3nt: TGTGCCAGTAGTATAAGAGAGACAGATACCGGGGAGCTGTTTTTT
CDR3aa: CASSIRETDTGELFF

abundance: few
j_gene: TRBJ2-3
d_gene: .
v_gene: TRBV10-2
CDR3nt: TGCGCCAGCGTTCCCCAGGGGCTTTCCTTCACAGATACGCAGTATTTT
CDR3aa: CASVPQGLSFTDTQYF

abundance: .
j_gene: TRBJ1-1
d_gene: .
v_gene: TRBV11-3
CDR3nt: TGTGCCAGCAGCCCCGGACACATCCACACTGAAGCTTTCTTT
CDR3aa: CASSPGHIHTEAFF

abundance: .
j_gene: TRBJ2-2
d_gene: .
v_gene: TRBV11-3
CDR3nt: TGTGCCAGCCAGGGGATGGGGACCGGGGAGCTGTTTTTT
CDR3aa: CASQGMGTGELFF

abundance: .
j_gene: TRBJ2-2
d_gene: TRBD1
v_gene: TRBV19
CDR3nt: TGTGCCAGTAGGACAGGGGTGACCGGGGAGCTGTTTTTT
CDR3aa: CASRTGVTGELFF

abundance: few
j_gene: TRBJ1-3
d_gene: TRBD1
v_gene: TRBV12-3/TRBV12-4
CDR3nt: TGTGCCAGCAAAGACAGGGCGTCTGGAAACACCATATATTTT
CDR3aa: CASKDRASGNTIYF

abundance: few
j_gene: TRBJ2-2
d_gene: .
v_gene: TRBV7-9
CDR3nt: TGTGCCAGCAGCTTATGGGACAAAGACACCGGGGAGCTGTTTTTT
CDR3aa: CASSLWDKDTGELFF

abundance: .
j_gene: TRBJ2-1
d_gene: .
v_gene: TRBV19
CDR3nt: TGTGCCAGTAGTATAATGGCCCGACTCCGCTACAATGAGCAGTTCTTC
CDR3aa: CASSIMARLRYNEQFF

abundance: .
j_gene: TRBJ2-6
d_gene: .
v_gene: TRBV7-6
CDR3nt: TGTGCCAGCAGCCCGAATAATGCTGGGGCCAACGTCCTGACTTTC
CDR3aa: CASSPNNAGANVLTF

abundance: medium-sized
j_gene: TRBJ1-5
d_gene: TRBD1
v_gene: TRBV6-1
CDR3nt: TGTGCCATCCTTATGGCAGGGGGATTGGGTCAGCCCCAGCATTTT
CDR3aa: CAILMAGGLGQPQHF

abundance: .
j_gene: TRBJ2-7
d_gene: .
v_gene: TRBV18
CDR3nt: TGTGCCAGCTCACCACGGAGGGAAAGAGGAGAGCAGTACTTC
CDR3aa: CASSPRRERGEQYF

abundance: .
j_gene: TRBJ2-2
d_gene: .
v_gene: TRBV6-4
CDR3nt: TGTGCCAGCAGTGACTCGGGGAGCGACACCGGGGAGCTGTTTTTT
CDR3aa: CASSDSGSDTGELFF

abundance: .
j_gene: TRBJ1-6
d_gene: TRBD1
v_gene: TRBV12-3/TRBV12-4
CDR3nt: TGTGCCAGCAGTCAGAGGACAGGGGGATTTAATTCACCCCTCCACTTT
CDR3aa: CASSQRTGGFNSPLHF

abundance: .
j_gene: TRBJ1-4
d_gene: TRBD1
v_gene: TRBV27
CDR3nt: TGTGCCAGCAGGATGACAGGGGGCGCTTTCGTCCCGAATGAAAAACTGTTTTTT
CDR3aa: CASRMTGGAFVPNEKLFF

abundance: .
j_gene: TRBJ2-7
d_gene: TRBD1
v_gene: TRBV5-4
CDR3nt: TGTGCCAGCAGCTTGGGGACAGGGATGGCCTACGAGCAGTACTTC
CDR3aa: CASSLGTGMAYEQYF

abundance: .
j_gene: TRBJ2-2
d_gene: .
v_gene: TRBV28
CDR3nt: TGTGCCAGCAGTCCGTCGGGACGTGGGACCGGGGAGCTGTTTTTT
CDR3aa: CASSPSGRGTGELFF

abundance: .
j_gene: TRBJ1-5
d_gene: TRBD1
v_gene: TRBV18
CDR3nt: TGTGCCAGCTCACTGGGACAGGCGGGGTATCAGCCCCAGCATTTT
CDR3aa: CASSLGQAGYQPQHF

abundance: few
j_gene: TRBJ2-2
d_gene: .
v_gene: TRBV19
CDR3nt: TGTGCCAGTAGTATGTCGCGCGCCGGGGAGCTGTTTTTT
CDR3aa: CASSMSRAGELFF

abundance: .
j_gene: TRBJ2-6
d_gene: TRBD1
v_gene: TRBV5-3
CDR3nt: TGTGCCAGCAGCAACAGGGGTTCTGGGGCCAACGTCCTGACTTTC
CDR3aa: CASSNRGSGANVLTF